This TCR beta chain was profiled in a study of blood T cell repertoires in COVID-19. As for the study in general: The analysed material was cDNA or gDNA that came from T cells, B-cell-depleted T cells, or PBMCs.

Patients of the Seattle cohort, enrolled during active infection, were followed longitudinally. In the study's own analysis: Reference gene primers were amplified, and this amplification served to estimate nucleated cell counts. TCRdb's copy holds only in-frame clones and misses some; the assay was immunoSEQ multiplex PCR. V, J and clone size reflect that table, while D and trimming were determined from the DNA. In the table there are 350,000 to 400,000 clones, around 88% of which are singletons. V trimming: 2 bases; J trimming: 6 bases; junction bases outside the gene matches: 4. The CDR3 runs to 15 residues. Per germline, CDR1 KGHSH and CDR2 LQKENI.

The receptor was derived from an older woman with COVID-19, enrolled during active disease. The genes are TRBV18 and TRBJ2-1, with 10 nucleotides matching TRBD2. Sequencing input: peripheral blood. Here the CDR3 DNA reads TGTGCCAGCTCACCAGGCAGCGGGGGGGCCAATGAGCAGTTCTTC. It codes for CASSPGSGGANEQFF.